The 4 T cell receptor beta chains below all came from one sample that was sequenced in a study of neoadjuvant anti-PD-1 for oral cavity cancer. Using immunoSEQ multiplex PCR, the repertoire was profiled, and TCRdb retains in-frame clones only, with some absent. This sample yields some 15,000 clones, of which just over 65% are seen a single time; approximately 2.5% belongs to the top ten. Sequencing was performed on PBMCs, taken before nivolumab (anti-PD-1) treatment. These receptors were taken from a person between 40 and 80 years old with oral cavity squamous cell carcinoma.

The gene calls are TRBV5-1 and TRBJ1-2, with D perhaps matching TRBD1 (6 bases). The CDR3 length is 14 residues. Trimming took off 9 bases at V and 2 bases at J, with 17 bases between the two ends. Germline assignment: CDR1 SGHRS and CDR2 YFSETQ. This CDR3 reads CATSVDRKNYGYTF. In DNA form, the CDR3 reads TGCGCCACCTCAGTTGACAGGAAAAACTATGGCTACACCTTC.

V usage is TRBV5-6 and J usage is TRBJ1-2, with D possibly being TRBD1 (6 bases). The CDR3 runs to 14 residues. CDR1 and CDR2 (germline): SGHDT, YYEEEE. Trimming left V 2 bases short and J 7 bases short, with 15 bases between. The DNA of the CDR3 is TGTGCCAGCAGCTTCGCGGGGGGCAAAGGTGGCTACACCTTC. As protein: CASSFAGGKGGYTF.

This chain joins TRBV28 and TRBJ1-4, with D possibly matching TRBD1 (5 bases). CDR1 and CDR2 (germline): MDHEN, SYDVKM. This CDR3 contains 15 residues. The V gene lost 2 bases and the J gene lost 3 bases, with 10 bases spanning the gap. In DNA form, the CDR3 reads TGTGCCAGCAGTTTAGTGGGGACTTCTAATGAAAAACTGTTTTTT. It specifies CASSLVGTSNEKLFF.

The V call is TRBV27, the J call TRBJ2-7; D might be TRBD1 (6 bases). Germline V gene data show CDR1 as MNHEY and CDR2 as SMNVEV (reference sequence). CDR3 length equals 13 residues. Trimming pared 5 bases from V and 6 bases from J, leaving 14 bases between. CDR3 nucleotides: TGTGCCAGCAGTCCTCAGGGGTTTGGCGAGCAGTACTTC. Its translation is CASSPQGFGEQYF.